Listed here are 20 T cell receptor beta chains from one sample, sequenced in a study of blood T cell repertoires in COVID-19. TCRdb keeps only in-frame clones here, not all; method: immunoSEQ multiplex PCR. The sample lists hundreds of thousands of clones, approximately 90% occurring once. The specimen sequenced was PBMCs or T cells enriched from blood (not recorded which). The receptors shown here come from a man aged 35 to 55 who had recovered from COVID-19.

This rearrangement joins TRBV28 to TRBJ1-3; D is possibly TRBD1 (6 bases). Deletions cut 7 bases from V and 1 base from J, with 8 bases between. The CDR3 totals 13 residues. The germline gives CDR1 MDHEN, CDR2 SYDVKM. The CDR3, as DNA: TGTGCCAGCAACCAGGGGTCTGGAAACACCATATATTTT. This sequence encodes CASNQGSGNTIYF.

The chain uses TRBV28 and TRBJ2-7, with 9 bases that match TRBD1. The CDR3 loop spans 14 amino acids. Germline-derived CDR1 and CDR2 are MDHEN and SYDVKM. V gave up 6 bases and J gave up 2 bases; unmatched junction bases: 5. CDR3 protein: CASRGTGTTYEQYF. The CDR3 DNA follows: TGTGCCAGCAGGGGGACAGGGACAACCTACGAGCAGTACTTC.

The chain couples TRBV25-1 to TRBJ1-5; D is uncertain. V was cut by 2 bases and J by 3 bases, with 20 bases left in between. CDR3 length equals 18 residues. Germline V CDR1 and CDR2: MGHDK, SYGVNS. As DNA, the CDR3 is TGTGCCAGCAGTGAACTCACCCTGGGTAGGGAGCTCAATCAGCCCCAGCATTTT. Translating it yields CASSELTLGRELNQPQHF.

The chain couples TRBV28 to TRBJ2-7; 8 bases match TRBD1. This CDR3 is 20 amino acids long. CDR1 MDHEN and CDR2 SYDVKM come from the germline V gene. After removal of 3 bases from V and 2 bases from J, the junction contained 21 bases not matched to a gene. CDR3 in amino acids: CASSFGGILLVDRDAYEQYF. The DNA of the CDR3 is TGTGCCAGCAGTTTTGGGGGGATTTTACTGGTGGACAGGGATGCCTACGAGCAGTACTTC.

The chain is built from TRBV7-9 and TRBJ2-3, with D perhaps TRBD2 (6 bases). The CDR3 extends over 14 amino acids. CDR1 is SEHNR and CDR2 is FQNEAQ in the germline V gene (reference sequence). V was pared by 1 base and J by 14 bases, with 19 bases between. The CDR3: CASSLVPAAGNLYF. CDR3 coding DNA: TGTGCCAGCAGCTTAGTACCTGCGGCGGGGAATTTGTATTTT.

The chain recombines TRBV5-1 with TRBJ2-1; 9 bases align to TRBD1. J was trimmed by 0 bases and V by 3 bases; bases with no gene match: 1. Germline lookup yields CDR1 SGHRS and CDR2 YFSETQ. There are 15 residues in the CDR3. The DNA for the CDR3 is TGCGCCAGCAGCTCGACAGGGGGCTCCTACAATGAGCAGTTCTTC. Residues: CASSSTGGSYNEQFF.

J is TRBJ2-3 and V is TRBV24-1, with a tentative D call TRBD1 (6 bases). V was cut by 3 bases and J by 6 bases, with 18 bases left in between. The CDR3 runs 16 residues. Per germline, CDR1 KGHDR and CDR2 SFDVKD. The CDR3 sequence: CATSDRDTVVMDTQYF. Written as DNA, the CDR3 is TGTGCCACCAGTGATCGGGACACGGTGGTGATGGATACGCAGTATTTT.

The gene calls are TRBV19 and TRBJ1-4, with TRBD1 as a possible D gene (6 bases). This CDR3 is 17 amino acids long. V was clipped by 5 bases and J by 3 bases, with 19 bases between them. The germline CDR1 and CDR2 sequences are LNHDA and SQIVND (reference sequence). The chain's CDR3 is CASSLKSGGGSNEKLFF. The DNA for the CDR3 is TGTGCCAGTAGTCTTAAATCTGGGGGCGGATCTAATGAAAAACTGTTTTTT.

J is TRBJ2-1 and V is TRBV11-3; no clear D gene. Germline V gene sequence: CDR1 SGHNT, CDR2 YENEEA. The CDR3 has 15 amino acids. V lost 1 base to trimming and J lost 6 bases, with 13 bases between them. The DNA of the CDR3 is TGTGCCAGCAGCTTAGGTGGGTTGGGCAGCAATGAGCAGTTCTTC. It yields the protein CASSLGGLGSNEQFF. The full variable domain, rest sourced from reference TRBV11-3 and TRBJ2-1, is EAGVVQSPRYKIIEKKQPVAFWCNPISGHNTLYWYLQNLGQGPELLIRYENEEAVDDSQLPKDRFSAERLKGVDSTLKIQPAELGDSAVYLCASSLGGLGSNEQFFGPGTRLTVL.

J is TRBJ2-7 and V is TRBV6-5; 8 positions match TRBD2. The germline V gene encodes CDR1 MNHEY and CDR2 SVGAGI. V gave up 2 bases and J gave up 3 bases; unmatched junction bases: 6. This CDR3 spans 15 amino acids. CDR3 bases: TGTGCCAGCAGTTACCTGAGCGGGAGCGTCTACGAGCAGTACTTC. It is translated as CASSYLSGSVYEQYF.

The chain carries TRBV5-1 and TRBJ2-7; no firm D call. V lost 6 bases and J 1 base, leaving 20 bases between the germline ends. Germline CDR1 reads SGHRS; CDR2 reads YFSETQ. The CDR3 runs to 16 residues. CDR3 sequence reads: CASNIYEMRYSYEQYF. Written as DNA, the CDR3 is TGCGCCAGCAATATATATGAGATGCGCTATTCCTACGAGCAGTACTTC.

V and J are TRBV24-1 and TRBJ1-2; maybe TRBD1 (5 bases). Germline V CDR1 and CDR2: KGHDR, SFDVKD. The V end was cut by 4 bases, the J end by 8 bases, with 16 bases between. CDR3 length equals 14 residues. CDR3 DNA sequence: TGTGCCACCAGTGACCCCGATAGACCAGGGGGCTACACCTTC. Translated: CATSDPDRPGGYTF.

This chain connects TRBV11-2 to TRBJ1-2; 8 nucleotides match TRBD1. Germline assignment: CDR1 SGHAT and CDR2 FQNNGV. The CDR3 extends over 14 amino acids. Trimming removed 7 bases from V and 8 bases from J; junction bases left unmatched: 12. The CDR3 sequence is CASKTQGATGGYTF. CDR3 nucleotide sequence: TGTGCCAGCAAGACGCAGGGGGCTACGGGAGGCTACACCTTC.

The chain combines TRBV20-1 with TRBJ2-1, with 10 bases lining up with TRBD2. V shed 3 bases, J shed 2 bases, and the junction held 4 bases outside the gene matches. The CDR3 is made up of 15 amino acids. Germline CDR1 reads DFQATT; CDR2 reads SNEGSKA (reference sequence). CDR3 in amino acids: CSASTSGRAYNEQFF. CDR3 in DNA: TGCAGTGCTAGTACGAGCGGGAGGGCCTACAATGAGCAGTTCTTC.

The CDR3 here is CASSQEGGTGEQYF. The CDR3 DNA reads as TGTGCCAGCAGCCAAGAGGGAGGGACGGGCGAGCAGTACTTC. This chain links TRBV3-1 (or the pseudogene TRBV3-2) with TRBJ2-7; 7 bases map to TRBD2. Trimming cost V 0 bases and J 6 bases; bases outside gene matches: 5. Germline V gives CDR1 LGHDT, CDR2 YNNKEL (reference sequence). CDR3 length equals 14 residues.

The chain combines TRBV28 with TRBJ2-1; TRBD2 matches 14 bases. The CDR3 contains 19 residues. Germline V gene data show CDR1 as MDHEN and CDR2 as SYDVKM. The V segment lost 8 bases and the J segment 0 bases; nucleotides outside the gene matches: 12. CDR3 amino acids: CASASPGLAGAGSYNEQFF. In nucleotides, the CDR3 is TGTGCCAGCGCTAGTCCGGGACTAGCGGGAGCGGGCTCCTACAATGAGCAGTTCTTC.

The J gene is TRBJ1-5, the V gene TRBV19; 7 bases are a match to TRBD1. The CDR3 consists of 17 residues. Per germline, CDR1 LNHDA and CDR2 SQIVND (reference sequence). V shed 6 bases, J shed 0 bases, and the junction held 11 bases outside the gene matches. CDR3 bases: TGTGCCAGTAGCGACCGGGACAGTCGTTATAGCAATCAGCCCCAGCATTTT. As protein: CASSDRDSRYSNQPQHF.

The gene calls are TRBV7-8 and TRBJ2-3; 15 nucleotides line up with TRBD2. The CDR3 contains 17 residues. With V trimmed by 5 bases and J by 5 bases, 8 bases remained unmatched. Germline V gene sequence: CDR1 SGHVS, CDR2 FQNEAQ. CDR3 sequence (DNA): TGTGCCAGCAGCAGGCGGACTAGCGGGGGGGCGGTAGATACGCAGTATTTT. Protein: CASSRRTSGGAVDTQYF.

V usage is TRBV9 and J usage is TRBJ2-3; a weak D match, TRBD1 (5 bases). The CDR3 extends over 15 amino acids. Germline V lookup: CDR1 SGDLS, CDR2 YYNGEE. Between the trimmed V and J ends, which lost 0 bases and 3 bases, there was a span of 11 bases. The CDR3 here is CASSVDGRVTDTQYF. CDR3 in DNA: TGTGCCAGCAGCGTAGATGGCAGGGTGACAGATACGCAGTATTTT. The whole variable domain, filled in from reference TRBV9 and TRBJ2-3, reads DSGVTQTPKHLITATGQRVTLRCSPRSGDLSVYWYQQSLDQGLQFLIQYYNGEERAKGNILERFSAQQFPDLHSELNLSSLELGDSALYFCASSVDGRVTDTQYFGPGTRLTVL.

The chain is built from TRBV7-2 and TRBJ1-5; 8 bases are a match to TRBD1. With V trimmed by 5 bases and J by 6 bases, 12 bases remained unmatched. Per germline, CDR1 SGHTA and CDR2 FQGNSA. The CDR3 runs to 16 residues. CDR3 sequence reads: CASSPETGAGGQPQHF. DNA for the CDR3: TGTGCCAGCAGCCCAGAGACAGGGGCGGGTGGTCAGCCCCAGCATTTT.